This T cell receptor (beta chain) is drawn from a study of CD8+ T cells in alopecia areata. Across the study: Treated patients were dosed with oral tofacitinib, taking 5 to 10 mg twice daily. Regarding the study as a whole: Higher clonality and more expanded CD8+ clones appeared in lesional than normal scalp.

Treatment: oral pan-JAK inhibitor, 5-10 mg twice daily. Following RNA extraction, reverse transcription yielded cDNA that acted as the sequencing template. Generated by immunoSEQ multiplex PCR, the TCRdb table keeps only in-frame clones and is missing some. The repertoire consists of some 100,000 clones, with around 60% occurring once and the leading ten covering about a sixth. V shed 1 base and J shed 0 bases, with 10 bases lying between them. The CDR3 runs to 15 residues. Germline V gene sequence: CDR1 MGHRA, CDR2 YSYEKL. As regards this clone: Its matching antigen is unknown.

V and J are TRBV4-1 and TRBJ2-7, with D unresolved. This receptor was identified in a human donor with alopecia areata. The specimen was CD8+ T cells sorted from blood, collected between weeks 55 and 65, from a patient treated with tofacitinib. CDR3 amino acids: CASSQVSESSYEQYF. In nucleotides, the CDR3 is TGCGCCAGCAGCCAAGTGTCTGAAAGCTCCTACGAGCAGTACTTC.